This is a list of T cell receptor beta chains from one sample in a study of blood T cell repertoires in COVID-19. Measured with immunoSEQ multiplex PCR; TCRdb has only the in-frame clones, and not every one. The table includes over 150,000 clones, roughly 80% detected once. Sequencing input: peripheral blood. Receptors were obtained from a woman of 80 years or more with COVID-19, enrolled during active disease. The CDR3 runs from the conserved cysteine through the conserved F or W. Each record gives: D gene, clone size, V gene, J gene, CDR3 DNA, CDR3 protein. D genes are given only for firm matches. Where a row states a size, it is once, few, many or the class of an expanded clone; other rows omit it.

>TRBD1|-|TRBV9|TRBJ1-2
TGTGCCAGCAGCGCACAGGGGGACTATGGCTACACCTTC
CASSAQGDYGYTF
>-|-|TRBV24-1|TRBJ1-5
TGTGCCACCAGCCAGGACAGCTCCAATCAGCCCCAGCATTTT
CATSQDSSNQPQHF
>TRBD2|-|TRBV11-3|TRBJ2-1
TGTGCCAGCAGCCCTCTTACTAGCGGGGGGCGGAGTGAGCAGTTCTTC
CASSPLTSGGRSEQFF
>-|-|TRBV5-8|TRBJ2-7
TGTGCCAGCAGCTTGGCTAAATACGAGCAGTACTTC
CASSLAKYEQYF
>TRBD2|once|TRBV5-1|TRBJ2-7
TGCGCCAGCAGCAGCGGGACTAGCGGTCCCTACGAGCAGTACTTC
CASSSGTSGPYEQYF
>-|-|TRBV11-2|TRBJ1-2
TGTGCCAGCAGCTTTGTTCAGGCGCAATATGGCTACACCTTC
CASSFVQAQYGYTF
>TRBD2|-|TRBV2|TRBJ2-1
TGTGCCAGCAGTGGACCGACTAGCGGGGGGGCCAGGGGGCCCTACAATGAGCAGTTCTTC
CASSGPTSGGARGPYNEQFF
>TRBD1|-|TRBV9|TRBJ2-1
TGTGCCAGCAGCGTAGCAGGGGGCAATCTCAATGAGCAGTTCTTC
CASSVAGGNLNEQFF
>-|few|TRBV3-1/TRBV3-2|TRBJ1-1
TGTGCCAGCAGCCAAGTCCCCTTCCCAGCTTTCTTT
CASSQVPFPAFF
>-|-|TRBV6-6|TRBJ1-2
TGTGCCAGCGGGCTCTTCCGGACTCTCCTGGGCGGCTACACCTTC
CASGLFRTLLGGYTF
>-|few|TRBV7-2|TRBJ1-3
TGTGCCAGCAGCTTAGTAGGGGGTGGAAACACCATATATTTT
CASSLVGGGNTIYF
>-|-|TRBV3-1/TRBV3-2|TRBJ2-7
TGTGCCAGCAGCCAAGTTGGCCACGAGCAGTACTTC
CASSQVGHEQYF
>-|-|TRBV5-8|TRBJ1-2
TGTGCCAGCAGCTCTCGGGTGAACTATGGCTACACCTTC
CASSSRVNYGYTF
>TRBD2|-|TRBV7-3|TRBJ2-1
TGTGCCAGCAGCCCAGCGGGAGCGGGGATGAATGAGCAGTTCTTC
CASSPAGAGMNEQFF
>TRBD1|few|TRBV19|TRBJ1-5
TGTGCCAGTAGTATAGGAGGGACAGGGGTGGTTCAGCCCCAGCATTTT
CASSIGGTGVVQPQHF
>-|-|TRBV6-6|TRBJ1-1
TGTGCCAGCTGGTTCTCTGACAGAAACACTGAAGCTTTCTTT
CASWFSDRNTEAFF
>-|few|TRBV7-2|TRBJ2-5
TGTGCCAGCAGCCCCAGACTAGGGTGGGCAGAGACCCAGTACTTC
CASSPRLGWAETQYF
>-|-|TRBV18|TRBJ1-1
TGTGCCAGCTCACCAGAGTCACGGGAAGTTGAAGCTTTCTTT
CASSPESREVEAFF
>TRBD2|-|TRBV9|TRBJ2-1
TGTGCCAGCAGCGTAGGAGCTAGCGGGGGGGTGTCCCCTTTGAATGAGCAGTTCTTC
CASSVGASGGVSPLNEQFF
>TRBD1|-|TRBV14|TRBJ2-2
TGTGCCAGCAGCCCTCACCGGGACAGGGTGAGGGCCGGGGAGCTGTTTTTT
CASSPHRDRVRAGELFF
>-|-|TRBV11-2|TRBJ2-3
TGTGCCAGCAGCCAACAGGTCTTAGGCACAGATACGCAGTATTTT
CASSQQVLGTDTQYF
>TRBD1|-|TRBV18|TRBJ2-1
TGTGCCAGCTCCCAAAGGACAGGGGGGGATGAGCAGTTCTTC
CASSQRTGGDEQFF
>TRBD2|-|TRBV28|TRBJ2-7
TGTGCCGTAGGACTAGCGGGTTACTCCTACGAGCAGTACTTC
CAVGLAGYSYEQYF
>TRBD1|-|TRBV6-5|TRBJ1-1
TGTGCCAGCAGCCTGGACAGGACACGCACTGAAGCTTTCTTT
CASSLDRTRTEAFF
>TRBD1|-|TRBV5-4|TRBJ2-7
TGTGCCAGCAGCTCACCAGGGGGCTTGGGAGAGCAGTACTTC
CASSSPGGLGEQYF
>TRBD1|-|TRBV5-1|TRBJ2-3
TGCGCCAGCAGCTCACAGACAGGGGCCAGGGCAGATACGCAGTATTTT
CASSSQTGARADTQYF
>-|few|TRBV5-1|TRBJ2-5
TGCGCCAGCAGCTCCTGGACAGAGAAAGAGACCCAGTACTTC
CASSSWTEKETQYF
>-|-|TRBV6-6|TRBJ1-2
TGTGCCAGCAGTTACTCGTCAGGGGACTATGGCTACACCTTC
CASSYSSGDYGYTF